This passage covers 2 T cell receptor beta chains from one sample sequenced in a study of blood T cell repertoires in COVID-19. TCRdb keeps only in-frame clones here, not all; method: immunoSEQ multiplex PCR. The sample lists about 360,000 clones, 70% to 90% seen once, with 7.1% in the top ten. Source material: peripheral blood. These TCRs come from a woman between 55 and 75 years old with COVID-19, enrolled during active disease.

The chain carries TRBV13 and TRBJ1-2, with 8 bases lining up with TRBD1. V was clipped by 0 bases and J by 6 bases; unmatched bases: 0. In germline, CDR1 is PRHDT, CDR2 FYEKMQ (reference sequence). The CDR3 extends over 13 amino acids. CDR3 coding DNA: TGTGCCAGCAGCTTAGGACAGGGGGATGGCTACACCTTC. It is translated as CASSLGQGDGYTF.

The rearrangement joins TRBV5-6 to TRBJ2-2, with a tentative D call TRBD2 (6 bases). The CDR3 is 19 residues long. V lost 3 bases and J 2 bases, leaving 23 bases between the germline ends. The V gene's germline CDR1 is SGHDT and CDR2 YYEEEE. The CDR3 loop reads CASSSSSRGSIYNTGELFF. Written as DNA, the CDR3 is TGTGCCAGCAGCTCGTCGTCGCGGGGTTCAATTTATAACACCGGGGAGCTGTTTTTT.